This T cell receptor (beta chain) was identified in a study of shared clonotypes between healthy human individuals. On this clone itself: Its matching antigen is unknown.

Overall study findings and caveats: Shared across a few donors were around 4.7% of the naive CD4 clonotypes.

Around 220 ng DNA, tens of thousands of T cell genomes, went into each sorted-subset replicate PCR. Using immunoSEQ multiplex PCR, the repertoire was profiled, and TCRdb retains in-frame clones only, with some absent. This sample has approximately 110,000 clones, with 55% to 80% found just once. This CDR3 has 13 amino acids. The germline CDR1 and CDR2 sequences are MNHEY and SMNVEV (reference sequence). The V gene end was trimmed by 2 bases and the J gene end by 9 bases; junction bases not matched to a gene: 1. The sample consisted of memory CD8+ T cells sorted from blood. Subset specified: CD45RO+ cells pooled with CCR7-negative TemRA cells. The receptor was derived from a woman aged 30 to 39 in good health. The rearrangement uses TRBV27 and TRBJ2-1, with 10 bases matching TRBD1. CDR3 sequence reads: CASSLGQGGEQFF. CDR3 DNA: TGTGCCAGCAGTTTAGGACAGGGGGGTGAGCAGTTCTTC.